Listed here are 8 T cell receptor beta chains from one sample, sequenced in a study of CD8+CD57+ T cells in acquired aplastic anemia. The sequenced patients had an expansion of CD8+CD57+ cells seen by flow cytometry. CDR3 and TCR beta VDJ profiling relied on a genomic DNA template. TCRdb reprocessed the reads with MiXCR, giving one entry per CDR3 protein. The sample contains hundreds of thousands of distinct CDR3 sequences, approximately 32% of which appear only once. Sequences were obtained from sorted CD4+, CD8+, or CD8+CD57+ T cells (not recorded which) from PBMCs. These receptor sequences come from a human donor with aplastic anemia.

This clonotype was observed a few times. The chain has TRBV6-2 or TRBV6-3 and TRBJ1-5; tentatively, D is TRBD1 (5 bases). The CDR3 covers 13 residues. From germline, CDR1 is MNHEY and CDR2 SVGEGT. Trimming took off 4 bases at V and 5 bases at J, with 9 bases between the two ends. CDR3 residues: CASSWTTDQPQHF. The DNA for the CDR3 is TGTGCCAGCAGTTGGACAACCGATCAGCCCCAGCATTTT.

Here the CDR3 DNA reads TGCAGTGCTAGAGGTTCGGGCCTAGCGGACACCTACGAGCAGTACTTC. Translating it yields CSARGSGLADTYEQYF. V is TRBV20-1 and J is TRBJ2-7; 7 bases agree with TRBD2. Germline V CDR1 and CDR2: DFQATT, SNEGSKA (reference sequence). There are 16 residues in the CDR3. J was trimmed by 2 bases and V by 1 base; bases with no gene match: 11.

This clonotype showed up just a few times. The rearrangement joins TRBV19 to TRBJ2-3; unclear D gene. CDR1 LNHDA and CDR2 SQIVND come from the germline V gene (reference sequence). The CDR3 spans 17 residues. Trimming took off 0 bases at V and 1 base at J, with 14 bases between the two ends. The CDR3 nucleotides are TGTGCCAGTAGTATAGATCTCGCAGGAGCCGGCACAGATACGCAGTATTTT. It translates to CASSIDLAGAGTDTQYF.

This clonotype was seen a few times. The chain joins TRBV9 to TRBJ2-2; D unresolved. The CDR3 is made up of 15 amino acids. CDR1 is SGDLS, CDR2 YYNGEE, per germline. Trimming removed 3 bases at V and 3 bases at J, with 12 bases between. CDR3 residues: CASSATSRDTGELFF. For the CDR3, the DNA is TGTGCCAGCAGCGCTACTTCTAGGGACACCGGGGAGCTGTTTTTT.

V usage is TRBV11-1 and J usage is TRBJ1-4; D ambiguous. V lost 1 base, J lost 2 bases, and 11 bases lay in between. Germline CDR1 and CDR2: SGHAT and FQDESV (reference sequence). The CDR3 contains 16 residues. This CDR3 reads CASSLGGARTNEKLFF. The CDR3, as DNA: TGTGCCAGCAGCTTAGGGGGTGCCCGCACTAATGAAAAACTGTTTTTT.

This clonotype was recorded many times. The chain carries TRBV2 and TRBJ2-5, with D possibly being TRBD2 (6 bases). There are 13 residues in the CDR3. V was clipped by 6 bases and J by 5 bases, with 13 bases between them. Germline V CDR1 and CDR2: SNHLY, FYNNEI. In DNA form, the CDR3 reads TGTGCCAGCAGCTACACGGAGGGGGAGACCCAGTACTTC. It yields the protein CASSYTEGETQYF.

With regard to this clonotype: This clone may be a read error of a much larger clone one base away. The genes are TRBV20-1 and TRBJ2-7; TRBD2 might be the D (5 bases). The germline gives CDR1 DFQATT, CDR2 SNEGSKA (reference sequence). The CDR3 contains 14 residues. The CDR3: CSARAAGNSYEQHF. CDR3 nucleotide sequence: TGCAGTGCTAGAGCGGCGGGCAACTCCTACGAGCAGCACTTC.

This clonotype was seen a handful of times. The chain couples TRBV24-1 to TRBJ2-1, with 10 nucleotides matching TRBD1. Germline V gene sequence: CDR1 KGHDR, CDR2 SFDVKD. V trimming: 4 bases; J trimming: 9 bases; junction bases outside the gene matches: 11. CDR3 length: 16 amino acids. The CDR3: CATSDPGQGRNSEQFF. CDR3 in DNA: TGTGCCACCAGTGACCCGGGACAGGGGCGTAACAGTGAGCAGTTCTTC.